This T cell receptor (beta chain) originates from a study of response to subunit inactivated influenza vaccine. TCRdb re-called the RT-PCR reads with MiXCR, one entry per CDR3 protein. In the table there are approximately 530,000 distinct CDR3 sequences, 7.2% of which are singletons. In the case of this clonotype: Compared with germline, one end of the junction differs, possibly owing to a read error.

Germline CDR1 and CDR2: MNHNS and SASEGT. The CDR3 runs 17 residues. The receptor comes from a man aged 50 to 69 who received an inactivated influenza vaccine. The chain joins TRBV6-1 to TRBJ1-5; possible D gene TRBD1, 6 bases. Sequenced here: PBMCs from blood, sampled around 25 months after vaccination. The CDR3 DNA reads TGTGCCAGCAGTGAAGCGAGCGGGGGACATAGCAATGAGCCCCAGCATTTT. It encodes CASSEASGGHSNEPQHF.